This entry features one T cell receptor (beta chain) sequence. Antigen unknown. This sample stems from a study of OX40 agonist ivuxolimab in advanced cancers. Looking at the study overall: Enrolled patients in dose escalation had cancers that were hepatocellular carcinoma, melanoma, renal cell or head and neck cancer.

Profiled with immunoSEQ multiplex PCR; TCRdb holds only in-frame clones, not every one. Among tens of thousands of clones listed, about four fifths were seen once. Study-level points and caveats: Doses of 0.1 to 3.0 mg/kg were accompanied by clonal expansion of CD4+ and CD8+ blood T cells by week 6.

V lost 3 bases, J lost 8 bases, and 13 bases stayed unmatched. The CDR3 is 17 amino acids. CDR1 and CDR2 from the germline V gene are SEHNR and FQNEAQ (reference sequence). Sequenced material: CD4+ or CD8+ T cells sorted from blood, taken in a trial of the OX40 agonist ivuxolimab. The clonotype comes from an adult with an advanced solid tumor such as melanoma, head and neck, liver or kidney cancer. The chain carries TRBV7-9 and TRBJ2-2, with 9 positions matching TRBD2. This chain's CDR3 is CASSLLASGKGSGELFF. CDR3 nucleotide sequence: TGTGCCAGCAGCTTGCTGGCTAGCGGGAAAGGGTCAGGGGAGCTGTTTTTT.